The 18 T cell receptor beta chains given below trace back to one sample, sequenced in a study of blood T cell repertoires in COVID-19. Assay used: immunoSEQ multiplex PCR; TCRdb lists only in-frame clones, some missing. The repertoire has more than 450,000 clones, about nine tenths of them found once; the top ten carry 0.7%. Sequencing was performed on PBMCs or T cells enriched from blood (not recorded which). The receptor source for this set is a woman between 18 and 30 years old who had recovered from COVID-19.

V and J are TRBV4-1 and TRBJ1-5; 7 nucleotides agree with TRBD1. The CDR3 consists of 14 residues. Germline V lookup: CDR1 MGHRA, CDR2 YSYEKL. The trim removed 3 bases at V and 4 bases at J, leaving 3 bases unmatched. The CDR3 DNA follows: TGCGCCAGCAGCCATGGACAGGAGAATCAGCCCCAGCATTTT. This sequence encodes CASSHGQENQPQHF.

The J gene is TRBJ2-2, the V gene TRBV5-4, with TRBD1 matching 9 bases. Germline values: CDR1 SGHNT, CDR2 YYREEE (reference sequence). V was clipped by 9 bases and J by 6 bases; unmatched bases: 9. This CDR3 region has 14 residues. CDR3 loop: CAIKRQGEAGELFF. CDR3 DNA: TGTGCCATCAAGAGACAGGGGGAAGCCGGGGAGCTGTTTTTT.

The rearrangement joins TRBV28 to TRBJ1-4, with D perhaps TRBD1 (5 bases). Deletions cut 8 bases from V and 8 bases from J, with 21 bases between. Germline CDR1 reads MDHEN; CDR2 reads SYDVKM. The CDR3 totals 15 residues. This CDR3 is CASGGVHQQGEKLFF. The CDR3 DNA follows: TGTGCCAGCGGGGGGGTTCATCAACAAGGGGAAAAACTGTTTTTT.

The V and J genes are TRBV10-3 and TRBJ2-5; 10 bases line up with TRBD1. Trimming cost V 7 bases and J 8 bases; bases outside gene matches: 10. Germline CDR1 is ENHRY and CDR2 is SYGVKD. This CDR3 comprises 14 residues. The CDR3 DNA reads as TGTGCCATCACCCCAGGGACAGGGGTAAAAACCCAGTACTTC. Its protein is CAITPGTGVKTQYF.

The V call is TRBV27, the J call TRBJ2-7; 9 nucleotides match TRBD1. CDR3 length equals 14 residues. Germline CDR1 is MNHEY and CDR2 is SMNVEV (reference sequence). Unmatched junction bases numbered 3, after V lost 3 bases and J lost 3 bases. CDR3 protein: CASSLGQGDYEQYF. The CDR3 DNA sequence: TGTGCCAGCAGTTTGGGACAGGGCGACTACGAGCAGTACTTC.

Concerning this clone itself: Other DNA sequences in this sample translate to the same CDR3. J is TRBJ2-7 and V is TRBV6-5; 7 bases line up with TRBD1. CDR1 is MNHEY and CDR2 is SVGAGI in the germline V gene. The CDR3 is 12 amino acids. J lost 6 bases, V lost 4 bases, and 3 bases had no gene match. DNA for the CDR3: TGTGCCAGCAGTTTTACAGGGGCCGAGCAGTACTTC. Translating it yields CASSFTGAEQYF.

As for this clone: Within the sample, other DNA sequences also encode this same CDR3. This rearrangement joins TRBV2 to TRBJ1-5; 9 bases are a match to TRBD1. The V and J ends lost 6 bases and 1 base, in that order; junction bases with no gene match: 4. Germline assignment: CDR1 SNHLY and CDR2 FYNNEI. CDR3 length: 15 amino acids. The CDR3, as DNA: TGTGCCAGCAGCGGTACAGGGGGCAGCAATCAGCCCCAGCATTTT. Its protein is CASSGTGGSNQPQHF.

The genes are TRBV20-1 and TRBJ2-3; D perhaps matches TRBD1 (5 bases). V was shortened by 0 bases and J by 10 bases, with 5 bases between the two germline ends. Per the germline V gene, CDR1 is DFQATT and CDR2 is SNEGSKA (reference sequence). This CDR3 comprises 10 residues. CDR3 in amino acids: CSARDRAQYF. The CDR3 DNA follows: TGCAGTGCTAGAGACAGGGCGCAGTATTTT.

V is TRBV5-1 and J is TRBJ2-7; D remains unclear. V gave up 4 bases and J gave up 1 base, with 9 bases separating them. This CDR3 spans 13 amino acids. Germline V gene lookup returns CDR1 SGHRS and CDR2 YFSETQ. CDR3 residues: CASSQTDSYEQYF. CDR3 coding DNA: TGCGCCAGCAGCCAGACTGATTCCTACGAGCAGTACTTC. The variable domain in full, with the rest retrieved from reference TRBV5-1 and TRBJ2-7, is KAGVTQTPRYLIKTRGQQVTLSCSPISGHRSVSWYQQTPGQGLQFLFEYFSETQRNKGNFPGRFSGRQFSNSRSEMNVSTLELGDSALYLCASSQTDSYEQYFGPGTRLTVT.

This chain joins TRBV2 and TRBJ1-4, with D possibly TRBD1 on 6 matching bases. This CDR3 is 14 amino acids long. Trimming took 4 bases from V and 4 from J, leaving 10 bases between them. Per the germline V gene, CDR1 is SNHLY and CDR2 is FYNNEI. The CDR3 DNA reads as TGTGCCAGCAGTGGCAGGGGCTATAATGAAAAACTGTTTTTT. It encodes CASSGRGYNEKLFF.

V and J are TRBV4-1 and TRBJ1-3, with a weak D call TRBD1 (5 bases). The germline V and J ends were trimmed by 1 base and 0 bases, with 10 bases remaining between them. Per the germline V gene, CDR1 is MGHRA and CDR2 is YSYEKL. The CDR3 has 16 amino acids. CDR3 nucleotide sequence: TGCGCCAGCAGCCAAGGGGGAAGGGGCTCTGGAAACACCATATATTTT. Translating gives CASSQGGRGSGNTIYF.

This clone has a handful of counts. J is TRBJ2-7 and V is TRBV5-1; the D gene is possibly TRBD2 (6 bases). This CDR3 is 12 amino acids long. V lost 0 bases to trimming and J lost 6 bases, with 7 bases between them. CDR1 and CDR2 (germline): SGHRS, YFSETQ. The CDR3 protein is CASSLEGGEQYF. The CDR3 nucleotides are TGCGCCAGCAGCTTGGAGGGAGGCGAGCAGTACTTC.

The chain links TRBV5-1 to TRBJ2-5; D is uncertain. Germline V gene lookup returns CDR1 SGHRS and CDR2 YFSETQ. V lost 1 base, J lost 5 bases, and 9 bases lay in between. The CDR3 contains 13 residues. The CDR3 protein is CASSLTGWETQYF. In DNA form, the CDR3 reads TGCGCCAGCAGCTTGACCGGGTGGGAGACCCAGTACTTC.

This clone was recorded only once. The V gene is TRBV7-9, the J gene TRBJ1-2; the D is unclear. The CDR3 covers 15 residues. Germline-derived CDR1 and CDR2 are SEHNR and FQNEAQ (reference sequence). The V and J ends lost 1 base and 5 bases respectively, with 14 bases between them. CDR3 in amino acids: CASSLEGDWGYGYTF. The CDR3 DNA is TGTGCCAGCAGCTTAGAGGGAGACTGGGGTTATGGCTACACCTTC.

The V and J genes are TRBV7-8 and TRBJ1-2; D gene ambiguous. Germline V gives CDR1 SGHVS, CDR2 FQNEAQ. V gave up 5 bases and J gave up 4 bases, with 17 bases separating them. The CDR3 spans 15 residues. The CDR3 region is CASSDLGVGGYGYTF. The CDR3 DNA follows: TGTGCCAGCAGCGACCTAGGCGTAGGCGGCTATGGCTACACCTTC.

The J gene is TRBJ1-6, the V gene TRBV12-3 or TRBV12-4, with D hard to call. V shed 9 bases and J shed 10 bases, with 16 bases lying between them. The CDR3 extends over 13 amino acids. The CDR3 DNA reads TGTGCCAGTTTGCCAACGGCGGGATCACCCCTCCACTTT. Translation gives CASLPTAGSPLHF.

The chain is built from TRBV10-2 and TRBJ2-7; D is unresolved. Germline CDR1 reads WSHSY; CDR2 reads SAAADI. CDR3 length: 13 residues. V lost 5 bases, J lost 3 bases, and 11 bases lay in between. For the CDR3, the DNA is TGCGCCAGCAGTCTCGACGGGTTCTACGAGCAGTACTTC. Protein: CASSLDGFYEQYF.

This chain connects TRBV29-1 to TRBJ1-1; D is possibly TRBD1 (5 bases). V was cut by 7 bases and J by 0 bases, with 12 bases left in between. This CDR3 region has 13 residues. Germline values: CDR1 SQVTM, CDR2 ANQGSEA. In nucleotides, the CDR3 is TGCAGCGATGGGAGGGACCTGAACACTGAAGCTTTCTTT. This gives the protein CSDGRDLNTEAFF. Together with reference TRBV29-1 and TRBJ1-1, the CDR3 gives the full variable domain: SAVISQKPSRDICQRGTSLTIQCQVDSQVTMMFWYRQQPGQSLTLIATANQGSEATYESGFVIDKFPISRPNLTFSTLTVSNMSPEDSSIYLCSDGRDLNTEAFFGQGTRLTVV.